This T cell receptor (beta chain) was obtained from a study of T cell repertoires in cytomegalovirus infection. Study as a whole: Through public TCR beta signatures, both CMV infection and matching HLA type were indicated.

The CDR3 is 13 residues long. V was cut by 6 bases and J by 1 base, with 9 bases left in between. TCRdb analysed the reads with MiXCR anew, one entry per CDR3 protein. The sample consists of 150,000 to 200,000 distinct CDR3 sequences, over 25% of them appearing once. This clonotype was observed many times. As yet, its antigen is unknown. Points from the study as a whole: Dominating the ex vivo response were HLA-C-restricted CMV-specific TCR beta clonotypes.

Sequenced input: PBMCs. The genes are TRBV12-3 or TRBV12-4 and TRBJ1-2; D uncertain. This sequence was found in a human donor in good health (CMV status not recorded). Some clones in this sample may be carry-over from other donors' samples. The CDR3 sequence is CASSPAVNYGYTF. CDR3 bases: TGTGCCAGCAGCCCCGCGGTTAACTATGGCTACACCTTC.